The 24 T cell receptor beta chains presented below share a single source sample, sequenced in a study of T cell changes during pregnancy in multiple sclerosis. Assay used: immunoSEQ multiplex PCR; TCRdb lists only in-frame clones, some missing. The sample includes about 70,000 clones, nearly 95% of them seen just once. The input for sequencing was CD4+ T cells from peripheral blood mononuclear cells, taken after pregnancy. These receptors originate from a female donor with multiple sclerosis, enrolled in a pregnancy study.

The gene calls are TRBV5-1 and TRBJ1-4, with D hard to call. The CDR3 loop spans 16 amino acids. Looked up from germline, CDR1 is SGHRS and CDR2 is YFSETQ. V shed 3 bases and J shed 0 bases, with 12 bases lying between them. CDR3 bases: TGCGCCAGCAGCTCCCTAGACGGAGCAACTAATGAAAAACTGTTTTTT. This encodes CASSSLDGATNEKLFF.

The genes are TRBV19 and TRBJ1-1; a possible D gene is TRBD1 (6 bases). The CDR3 extends over 15 amino acids. Trimming pared 2 bases from V and 3 bases from J, leaving 13 bases between. The germline V gene has CDR1 LNHDA and CDR2 SQIVND (reference sequence). The CDR3 loop is CASSIPGGFDTEAFF. DNA of the CDR3: TGTGCCAGTAGTATACCTGGGGGCTTCGACACTGAAGCTTTCTTT. Combining the CDR3 with reference TRBV19 and TRBJ1-1 gives the whole variable domain DGGITQSPKYLFRKEGQNVTLSCEQNLNHDAMYWYRQDPGQGLRLIYYSQIVNDFQKGDIAEGYSVSREKKESFPLTVTSAQKNPTAFYLCASSIPGGFDTEAFFGQGTRLTVV.

The chain carries TRBV5-4 and TRBJ1-1, with D uncertain. Deletions cut 1 base from V and 3 bases from J, with 13 bases between. Germline V lookup: CDR1 SGHNT, CDR2 YYREEE (reference sequence). This CDR3 is 15 amino acids long. The CDR3 region is CASSLISVSDTEAFF. DNA of the CDR3: TGTGCCAGCAGCTTGATCTCTGTGTCGGACACTGAAGCTTTCTTT.

The V and J genes are TRBV28 and TRBJ2-5, with D possibly TRBD2 on 5 matching bases. From germline, CDR1 is MDHEN and CDR2 SYDVKM. The length of the CDR3 is 13 residues. The V gene lost 3 bases and the J gene lost 3 bases, with 8 bases spanning the gap. CDR3 residues: CASSLVGKETQYF. CDR3 in DNA: TGTGCCAGCAGTTTGGTCGGGAAAGAGACCCAGTACTTC.

V gene TRBV27 combines with J gene TRBJ2-3, with 9 bases identical to TRBD2. The V gene end was trimmed by 3 bases and the J gene end by 0 bases; junction bases not matched to a gene: 10. Germline CDR1 is MNHEY and CDR2 is SMNVEV (reference sequence). The CDR3 sequence is 18 residues long. The CDR3 bases are TGTGCCAGCAGTTTGGGTCTAGCGGGATCCCACAGCACAGATACGCAGTATTTT. Its translation is CASSLGLAGSHSTDTQYF.

The V gene is TRBV19, the J gene TRBJ2-3; a weak D match, TRBD2 (6 bases). V was cut by 1 base and J by 2 bases, with 10 bases left in between. The CDR3 runs 15 residues. Germline CDR1 is LNHDA and CDR2 is SQIVND (reference sequence). CDR3 sequence reads: CASSIAGGTTDTQYF. The CDR3 DNA follows: TGTGCCAGTAGTATAGCGGGCGGGACCACAGATACGCAGTATTTT.

CDR3 sequence (DNA): TGTGCCAGCAGCTCCGGAGCTCGGGGCACAGATACGCAGTATTTT. Its translation: CASSSGARGTDTQYF. V and J are TRBV7-2 and TRBJ2-3, with no clear D. Germline CDR1 and CDR2: SGHTA and FQGNSA. The germline V and J ends were trimmed by 4 bases and 1 base, with 12 bases remaining between them. The CDR3 is 15 residues long.

The gene calls are TRBV6-6 and TRBJ1-1, with D unclear. CDR1 MNHNY and CDR2 SVGAGI come from the germline V gene (reference sequence). The CDR3 consists of 13 residues. V lost 6 bases and J lost 4, with 12 bases in between. CDR3 sequence reads: CASRGPSGTEAFF. The DNA of the CDR3 is TGTGCCAGCAGAGGCCCTAGCGGCACTGAAGCTTTCTTT.

The rearrangement uses TRBV5-6 and TRBJ1-4; 9 bases map to TRBD1. The CDR3 runs 15 residues. After removal of 2 bases from V and 5 bases from J, the junction contained 4 bases not matched to a gene. Per germline, CDR1 SGHDT and CDR2 YYEEEE. DNA for the CDR3: TGTGCCAGCAGCTTACCAGGACAGGGGAATGAAAAACTGTTTTTT. As protein: CASSLPGQGNEKLFF.

This sequence joins TRBV19 and TRBJ1-1; D might be TRBD1 (6 bases). Trimming took off 6 bases at V and 0 bases at J, with 11 bases between the two ends. The CDR3 runs 14 residues. In germline, CDR1 is LNHDA, CDR2 SQIVND (reference sequence). The CDR3 nucleotides are TGTGCCAGTAGACAACAGGGTTTGAACACTGAAGCTTTCTTT. Translation gives CASRQQGLNTEAFF.

The chain employs TRBV30 and TRBJ2-3, with 12 bases identical to TRBD2. Germline-derived CDR1 and CDR2 are GTSNPN and SVGIG (reference sequence). The CDR3 has 14 residues. Trimming at V came to 5 bases and at J to 3 bases, leaving 3 bases not matched to a gene. CDR3 coding DNA: TGTGCCTGGGCAGGACTAGCGGGAACAGATACGCAGTATTTT. As protein: CAWAGLAGTDTQYF.

The chain is built from TRBV7-2 and TRBJ1-1, with TRBD1 identical over 9 bases. CDR1 is SGHTA, CDR2 FQGNSA, per germline. The CDR3 loop spans 16 amino acids. Trimming at V came to 5 bases and at J to 0 bases, leaving 7 bases not matched to a gene. In nucleotides, the CDR3 is TGTGCCAGCAGCCTAACAGGGGGCCAAGTGAACACTGAAGCTTTCTTT. Translation: CASSLTGGQVNTEAFF. Together with reference TRBV7-2 and TRBJ1-1, the CDR3 gives the full variable domain: GAGVSQSPSNKVTEKGKDVELRCDPISGHTALYWYRQSLGQGLEFLIYFQGNSAPDKSGLPSDRFSAERTGGSVSTLTIQRTQQEDSAVYLCASSLTGGQVNTEAFFGQGTRLTVV.

This clone occurred once. This chain joins TRBV10-1 and TRBJ1-2; TRBD1 matches at 9 bases. Germline V lookup: CDR1 WNHNN, CDR2 SYGVQD (reference sequence). V gave up 4 bases and J gave up 4 bases; unmatched junction bases: 4. The CDR3 is 14 residues long. DNA for the CDR3: TGCGCCAGCAGTGGACAGGGGGAGGTCTATGGCTACACCTTC. Encoded protein: CASSGQGEVYGYTF.

CDR3 DNA sequence: TGTGCCAGTAGTATAGATCGGACTAGCGGTTTCACCGGGGAGCTGTTTTTT. It encodes CASSIDRTSGFTGELFF. The rearrangement links TRBV19 to TRBJ2-2, with TRBD2 identical over 10 bases. The germline V gene encodes CDR1 LNHDA and CDR2 SQIVND (reference sequence). V lost 0 bases, J lost 4 bases, and 5 bases stayed unmatched. The CDR3 runs to 17 residues.

This chain connects TRBV6-1 to TRBJ2-5, with 9 bases identical to TRBD2. The CDR3 covers 15 residues. Per the germline V gene, CDR1 is MNHNS and CDR2 is SASEGT. The ends lost 4 bases at V and 1 base at J; junction bases unmatched: 4. This CDR3 reads CASSVRGRAQETQYF. The CDR3 nucleotides are TGTGCCAGCAGTGTGCGCGGGAGGGCCCAAGAGACCCAGTACTTC.

In DNA, the CDR3 is TGTGCCTGGAGTATATTAGGGACAGGGGGCTACACCTTC. Protein product: CAWSILGTGGYTF. This chain links TRBV30 with TRBJ1-2, with TRBD1 identical over 9 bases. The CDR3 consists of 13 residues. The germline CDR1 and CDR2 sequences are GTSNPN and SVGIG (reference sequence). Trimming took 2 bases from V and 8 from J; bases not matched to a gene: 6.

This clone showed up just a few times. The chain carries TRBV6-6 and TRBJ1-1, with D possibly being TRBD1 (6 bases). The CDR3 extends over 13 amino acids. Germline V gene lookup returns CDR1 MNHNY and CDR2 SVGAGI (reference sequence). V was shortened by 11 bases and J by 1 base, with 14 bases between the two germline ends. This chain's CDR3 is CASRGGKNTEAFF. The CDR3 DNA reads as TGTGCCTCAAGGGGGGGGAAGAACACTGAAGCTTTCTTT.

V gene TRBV28 combines with J gene TRBJ2-7; 10 nucleotides align to TRBD2. This CDR3 has 16 residues. Per the germline V gene, CDR1 is MDHEN and CDR2 is SYDVKM. V lost 0 bases to trimming and J lost 6 bases; unmatched junction nucleotides: 8. CDR3 nucleotide sequence: TGTGCCAGCAGTTTATGGGGTAGCGGGAGGATGGGCGAGCAGTACTTC. Encoded protein: CASSLWGSGRMGEQYF.

The chain combines TRBV30 with TRBJ1-3; D remains unclear. V was cut by 5 bases and J by 10 bases, with 12 bases left in between. Germline CDR1 reads GTSNPN; CDR2 reads SVGIG (reference sequence). The CDR3 extends over 11 amino acids. The CDR3: CAWEDWWTIYF. In nucleotides, the CDR3 is TGTGCCTGGGAGGACTGGTGGACCATATATTTT.

This rearrangement joins TRBV9 to TRBJ2-1, with 8 bases aligning to TRBD1. There are 17 residues in the CDR3. Germline V lookup: CDR1 SGDLS, CDR2 YYNGEE. Unmatched junction bases numbered 15, after V lost 3 bases and J lost 7 bases. DNA for the CDR3: TGTGCCAGCAGCGGACTCGATGACAGGGGCAGGGGGAATGAGCAGTTCTTC. This gives the protein CASSGLDDRGRGNEQFF.

The genes are TRBV11-2 and TRBJ1-2; D is unclear. Germline lookup yields CDR1 SGHAT and CDR2 FQNNGV. The CDR3 has 14 residues. V was clipped by 2 bases and J by 4 bases, with 11 bases between them. In DNA, the CDR3 is TGTGCCAGCAGCTTACAACTGAATGGCTATGGCTACACCTTC. The encoded protein is CASSLQLNGYGYTF.

The rearrangement uses TRBV5-4 and TRBJ1-2; D perhaps matches TRBD1 (6 bases). Germline loops: CDR1 SGHNT, CDR2 YYREEE (reference sequence). The V gene lost 3 bases and the J gene lost 8 bases, with 20 bases spanning the gap. This CDR3 comprises 15 residues. The CDR3 DNA reads TGTGCCAGCAGCTCGGGACAAGGTGTCGGAAGGGGCTACACCTTC. Its protein is CASSSGQGVGRGYTF.

V usage is TRBV7-9 and J usage is TRBJ2-1, with 7 bases identical to TRBD1. The germline CDR1 and CDR2 sequences are SEHNR and FQNEAQ (reference sequence). After removal of 5 bases from V and 0 bases from J, the junction contained 7 bases not matched to a gene. The CDR3 consists of 16 residues. DNA of the CDR3: TGTGCCAGCAGCCCCCAGGGACAGAGCTCCTACAATGAGCAGTTCTTC. Translated: CASSPQGQSSYNEQFF.

The chain recombines TRBV14 with TRBJ1-2, with D uncertain. Germline V CDR1 and CDR2: SGHDN, FVKESK. The V end lost 4 bases, the J end lost 1 base, and 4 bases lay between the germline ends. The length of the CDR3 is 12 residues. The CDR3 coding sequence is TGTGCCAGCAGCCCAATTAACTATGGCTACACCTTC. Encoded protein: CASSPINYGYTF. Looking up the rest from reference TRBV14 and TRBJ1-2 gives the full variable domain: EAGVTQFPSHSVIEKGQTVTLRCDPISGHDNLYWYRRVMGKEIKFLLHFVKESKQDESGMPNNRFLAERTGGTYSTLKVQPAELEDSGVYFCASSPINYGYTFGSGTRLTVV.